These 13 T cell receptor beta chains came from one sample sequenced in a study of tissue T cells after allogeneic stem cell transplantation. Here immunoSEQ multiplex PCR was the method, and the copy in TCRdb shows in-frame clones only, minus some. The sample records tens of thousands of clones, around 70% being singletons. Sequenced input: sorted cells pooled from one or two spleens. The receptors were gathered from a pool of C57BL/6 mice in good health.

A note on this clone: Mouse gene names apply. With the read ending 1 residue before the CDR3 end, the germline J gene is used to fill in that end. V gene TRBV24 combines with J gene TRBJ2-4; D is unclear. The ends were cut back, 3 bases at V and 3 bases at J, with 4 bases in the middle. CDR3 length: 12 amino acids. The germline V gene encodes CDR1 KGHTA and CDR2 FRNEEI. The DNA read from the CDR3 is TGTGCCAGCAGTCTAACACAAAACACCTTGTAC. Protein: CASSLTQNTLY. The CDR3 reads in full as CASSLTQNTLYF.

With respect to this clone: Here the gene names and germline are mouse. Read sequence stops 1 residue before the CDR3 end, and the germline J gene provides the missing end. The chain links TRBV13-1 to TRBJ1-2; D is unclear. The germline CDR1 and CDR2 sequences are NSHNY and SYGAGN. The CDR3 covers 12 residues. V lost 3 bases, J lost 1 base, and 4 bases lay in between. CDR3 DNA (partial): TGTGCCAGCAGTGGAAAAAACTCCGACTACACC. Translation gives CASSGKNSDYT. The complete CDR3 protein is CASSGKNSDYTF.

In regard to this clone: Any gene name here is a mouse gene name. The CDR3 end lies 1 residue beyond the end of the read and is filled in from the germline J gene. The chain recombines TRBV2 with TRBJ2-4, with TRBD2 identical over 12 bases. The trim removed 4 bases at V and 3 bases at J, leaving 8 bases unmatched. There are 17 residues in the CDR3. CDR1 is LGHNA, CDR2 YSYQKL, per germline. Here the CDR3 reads CASSPRGLGGFQNTLYF. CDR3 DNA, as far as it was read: TGTGCCAGCAGCCCAAGAGGACTGGGGGGGTTCCAAAACACCTTGTAC.

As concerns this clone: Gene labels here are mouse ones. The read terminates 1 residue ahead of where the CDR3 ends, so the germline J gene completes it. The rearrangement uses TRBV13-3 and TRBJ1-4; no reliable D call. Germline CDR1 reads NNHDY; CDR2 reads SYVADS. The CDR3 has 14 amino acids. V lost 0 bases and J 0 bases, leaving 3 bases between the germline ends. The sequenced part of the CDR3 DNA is TGTGCCAGCAGTGATGAACTTTCCAACGAAAGATTATTT. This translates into CASSDELSNERLF. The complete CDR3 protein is CASSDELSNERLFF. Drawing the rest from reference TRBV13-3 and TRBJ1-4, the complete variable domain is EAAVTQSPRSKVAVTGGKVTLSCHQTNNHDYMYWYRQDTGHGLRLIHYSYVADSTEKGDIPDGYKASRPSQENFSLILELASLSQTAVYFCASSDELSNERLFFGHGTKLSVL.

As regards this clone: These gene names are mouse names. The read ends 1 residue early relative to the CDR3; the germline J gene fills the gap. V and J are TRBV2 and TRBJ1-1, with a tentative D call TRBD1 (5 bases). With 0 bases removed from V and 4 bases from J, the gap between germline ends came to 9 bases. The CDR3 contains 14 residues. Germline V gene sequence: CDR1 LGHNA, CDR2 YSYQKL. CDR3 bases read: TGTGCCAGCAGCCAAGAAAGGGGAAGCACAGAAGTCTTC. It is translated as CASSQERGSTEVF. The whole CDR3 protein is CASSQERGSTEVFF.

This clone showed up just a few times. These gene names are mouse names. The CDR3 is CASSLEGFSEQYF. Incomplete CDR3 DNA: TGTGCAAGCAGCTTAGAGGGGTTCTCTGAACAGTAC. The chain is built from TRBV16 and TRBJ2-7; D remains ambiguous. The read ends 1 residue before the CDR3 terminus; that terminus is restored from the germline J gene. The length of the CDR3 is 13 residues. Looked up from germline, CDR1 is SGHSA and CDR2 is FRNQAP. V was pared by 0 bases and J by 6 bases, with 9 bases between.

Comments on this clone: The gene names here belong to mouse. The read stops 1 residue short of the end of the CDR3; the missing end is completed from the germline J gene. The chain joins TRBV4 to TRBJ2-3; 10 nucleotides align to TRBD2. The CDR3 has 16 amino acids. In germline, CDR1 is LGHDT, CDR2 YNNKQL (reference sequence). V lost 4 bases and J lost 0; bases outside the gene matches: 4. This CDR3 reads CASSFGLGASAETLYF. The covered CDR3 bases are TGTGCCAGCAGCTTTGGACTGGGGGCTAGTGCAGAAACGCTGTAT.

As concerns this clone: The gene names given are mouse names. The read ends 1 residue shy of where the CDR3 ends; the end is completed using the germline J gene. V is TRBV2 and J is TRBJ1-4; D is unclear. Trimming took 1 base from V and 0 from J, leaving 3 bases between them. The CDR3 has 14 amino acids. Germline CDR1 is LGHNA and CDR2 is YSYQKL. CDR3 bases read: TGTGCCAGCAGCCAAGTGGTTTCCAACGAAAGATTATTT. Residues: CASSQVVSNERLF. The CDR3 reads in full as CASSQVVSNERLFF.

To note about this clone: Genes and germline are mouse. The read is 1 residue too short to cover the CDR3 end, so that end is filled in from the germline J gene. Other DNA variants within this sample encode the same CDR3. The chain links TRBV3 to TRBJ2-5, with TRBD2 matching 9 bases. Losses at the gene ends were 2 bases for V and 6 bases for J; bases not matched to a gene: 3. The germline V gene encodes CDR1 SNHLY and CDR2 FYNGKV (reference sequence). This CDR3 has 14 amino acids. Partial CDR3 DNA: TGTGCCAGCAGCTTATCTGGGGGGGGTGACACCCAGTAC. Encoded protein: CASSLSGGGDTQY. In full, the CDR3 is CASSLSGGGDTQYF.

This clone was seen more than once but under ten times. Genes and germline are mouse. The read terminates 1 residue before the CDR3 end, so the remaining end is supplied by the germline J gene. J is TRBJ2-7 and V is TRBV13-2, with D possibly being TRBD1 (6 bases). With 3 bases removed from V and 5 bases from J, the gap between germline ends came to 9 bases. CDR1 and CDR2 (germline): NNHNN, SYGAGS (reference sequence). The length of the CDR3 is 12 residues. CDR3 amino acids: CASGVPGDEQYF. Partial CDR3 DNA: TGTGCCAGCGGTGTCCCAGGGGATGAACAGTAC.

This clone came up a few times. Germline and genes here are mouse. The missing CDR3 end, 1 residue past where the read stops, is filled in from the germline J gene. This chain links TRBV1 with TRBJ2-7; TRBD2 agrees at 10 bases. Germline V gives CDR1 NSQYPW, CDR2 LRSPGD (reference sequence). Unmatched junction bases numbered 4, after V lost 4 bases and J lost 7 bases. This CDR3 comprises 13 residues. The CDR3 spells CTCSGDWGGEQYF. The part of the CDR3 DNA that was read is TGCACCTGCAGTGGGGACTGGGGTGGGGAACAGTAC.

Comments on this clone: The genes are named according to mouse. The CDR3 protein is CASSPPKETLYF. The sequenced part of the CDR3 DNA is TGTGCCAGCAGTCCTCCCAAAGAAACGCTGTAT. The gene calls are TRBV13-1 and TRBJ2-3; D gene uncertain. Coverage ceases 1 residue before the CDR3 finishes, and the germline J gene fills in the end. The CDR3 has 12 residues. CDR1 NSHNY and CDR2 SYGAGN come from the germline V gene. V lost 4 bases, J lost 5 bases, and 8 bases lay in between.

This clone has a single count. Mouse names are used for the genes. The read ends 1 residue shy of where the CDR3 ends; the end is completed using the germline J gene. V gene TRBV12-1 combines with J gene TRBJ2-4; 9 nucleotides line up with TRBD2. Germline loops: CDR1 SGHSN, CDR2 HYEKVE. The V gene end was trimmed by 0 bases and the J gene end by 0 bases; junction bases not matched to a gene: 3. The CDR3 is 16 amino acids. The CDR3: CASSLAWGGSQNTLYF. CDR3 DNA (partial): TGTGCCAGCTCTCTCGCCTGGGGGGGTAGTCAAAACACCTTGTAC.